This TCR beta chain was sequenced for a study of cytomegalovirus exposure and HLA in healthy donors. Study-level findings and limits: In a later analysis, V- and J-gene trimming of beta chains associated with a DCLRE1C missense variant, replicated independently.

Germline V lookup: CDR1 LGHNA, CDR2 YSLEER. The CDR3 is 16 amino acids. V lost 0 bases and J lost 4; bases outside the gene matches: 5. It was with 60 Vbeta and 13 Jbeta primers that the PCR ran. The assay was immunoSEQ multiplex PCR, and TCRdb's table has in-frame clones only and misses some. This table lists some 130,000 clones. Regarding this clone: Its antigen is still unknown.

Sequenced sample: PBMCs. The V gene is TRBV4-3, the J gene TRBJ2-2, with 7 bases fitting TRBD2. The sequence was collected from a man in his late teens or twenties in good health and CMV-seronegative. CDR3 region: CASSQDYSSGTGELFF. DNA of the CDR3: TGCGCCAGCAGCCAAGATTATTCTAGCGGCACCGGGGAGCTGTTTTTT.